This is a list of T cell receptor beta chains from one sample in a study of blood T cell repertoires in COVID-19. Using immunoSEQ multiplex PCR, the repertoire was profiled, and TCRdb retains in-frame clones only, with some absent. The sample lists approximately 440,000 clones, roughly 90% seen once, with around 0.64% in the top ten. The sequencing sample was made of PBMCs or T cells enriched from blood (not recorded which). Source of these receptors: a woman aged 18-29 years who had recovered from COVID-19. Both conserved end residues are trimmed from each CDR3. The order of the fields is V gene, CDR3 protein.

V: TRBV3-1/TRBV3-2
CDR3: ASSQAAGGPSAQY

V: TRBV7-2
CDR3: ASQKVRGPGETQY

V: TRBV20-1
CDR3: SAPSQVEAF

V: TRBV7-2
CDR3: ASTIQGDTEAF

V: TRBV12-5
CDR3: ASGSSRGDTEAF

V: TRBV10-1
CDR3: ASSESGQGVDEQY

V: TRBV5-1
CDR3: ASRESTGQPYGYT

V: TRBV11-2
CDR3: ASSRTSGGATDTQY

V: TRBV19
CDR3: ASSFQSGTSLIQETQY

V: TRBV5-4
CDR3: ASSLAGSSGTQY

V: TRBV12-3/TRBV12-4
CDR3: ASSLSGSPLH

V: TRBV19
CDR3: ASRTSGGDLGEKLF

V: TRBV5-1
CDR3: ASSTTFGQGGSPLH

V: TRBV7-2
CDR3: ASSLHGSADYGYT

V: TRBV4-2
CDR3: ASSHGGAGADTQY

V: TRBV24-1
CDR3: ATSDYGAGELF

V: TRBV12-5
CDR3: ASAHDRGNSPLH

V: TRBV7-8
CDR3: ASSLVGLAVETQY

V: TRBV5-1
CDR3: ASSPGQGGYNEQF

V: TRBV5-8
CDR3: ASYATGAGNTEAF

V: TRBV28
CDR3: ASSLYGPLTEKLF

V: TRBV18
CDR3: ASSPQGRDTEAF

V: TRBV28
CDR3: ASTRWGAGGYNEQF

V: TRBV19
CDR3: ASSINGEANYGYT

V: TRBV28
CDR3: ASSSGDRADTQY

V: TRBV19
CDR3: ASSVIRGAGNTIY

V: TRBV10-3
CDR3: AISDRTESSGYT

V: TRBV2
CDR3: ASTGGTVNTEAF

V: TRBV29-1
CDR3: SATRGQAAEQY

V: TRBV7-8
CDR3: ASRQKLGGPGTDTQY

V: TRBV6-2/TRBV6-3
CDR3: ASSWDTLSPQH

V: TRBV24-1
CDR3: ATSDRLAGTQY

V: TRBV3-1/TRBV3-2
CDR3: ASTRVLNTGELF

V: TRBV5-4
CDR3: ASSLAQVRSNYGYT

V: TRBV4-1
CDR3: ASSHGLVVMETQY

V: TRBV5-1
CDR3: ASSSGQEDQPQH

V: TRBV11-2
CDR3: ASNPGQGSGNTIY

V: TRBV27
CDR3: ASFSSGTPYREQY

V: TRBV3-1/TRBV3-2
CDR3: ASSQEKGELTGELF

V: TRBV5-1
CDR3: ASSLGGLSYSYNEQF

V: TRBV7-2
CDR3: ASQAMRQETQY

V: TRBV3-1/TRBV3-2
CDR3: ASSQGFGLANQKQY

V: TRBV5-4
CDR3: ASSHDRGRSYNEQF

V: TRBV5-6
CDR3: ASSFSTQDTQY

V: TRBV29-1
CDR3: SVSGDTYGYT